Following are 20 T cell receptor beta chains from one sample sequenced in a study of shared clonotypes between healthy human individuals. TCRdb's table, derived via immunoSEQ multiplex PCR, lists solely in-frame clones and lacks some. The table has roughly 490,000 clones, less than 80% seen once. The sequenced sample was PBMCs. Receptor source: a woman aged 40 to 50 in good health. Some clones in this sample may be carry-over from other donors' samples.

CDR3 sequence reads: CASSQFGPNNEQFF. In DNA, the CDR3 is TGTGCCAGCAGCCAATTCGGGCCCAACAATGAGCAGTTCTTC. This rearrangement joins TRBV11-3 to TRBJ2-1; D not resolved. Trimming shortened V by 5 bases and J by 5 bases, and 13 bases separated the two germline ends. The CDR3 contains 14 residues. The V gene's germline CDR1 is SGHNT and CDR2 YENEEA.

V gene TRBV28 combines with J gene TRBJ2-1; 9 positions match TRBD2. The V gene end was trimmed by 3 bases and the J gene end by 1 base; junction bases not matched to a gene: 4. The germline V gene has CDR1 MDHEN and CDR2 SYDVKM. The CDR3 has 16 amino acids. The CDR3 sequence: CASSLPLAGSYNEQFF. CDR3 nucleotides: TGTGCCAGCAGTTTGCCCCTAGCGGGGTCCTACAATGAGCAGTTCTTC.

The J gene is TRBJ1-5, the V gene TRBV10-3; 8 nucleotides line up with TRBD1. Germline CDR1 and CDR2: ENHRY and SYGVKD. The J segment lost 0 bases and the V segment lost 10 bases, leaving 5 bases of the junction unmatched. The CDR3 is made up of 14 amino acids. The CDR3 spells CATGTGNSNQPQHF. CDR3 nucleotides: TGTGCCACCGGGACAGGCAATAGCAATCAGCCCCAGCATTTT.

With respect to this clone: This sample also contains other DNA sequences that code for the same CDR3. CDR3 loop: CAWSPLSAGQGVQYF. The CDR3 region has the DNA TGTGCCTGGAGTCCCCTCTCGGCAGGACAGGGAGTCCAGTACTTC. V gene TRBV30 combines with J gene TRBJ2-5; 8 bases are a match to TRBD1. The CDR3 contains 15 residues. V shed 2 bases, J shed 10 bases, and the junction held 15 bases outside the gene matches. Germline V gene sequence: CDR1 GTSNPN, CDR2 SVGIG (reference sequence).

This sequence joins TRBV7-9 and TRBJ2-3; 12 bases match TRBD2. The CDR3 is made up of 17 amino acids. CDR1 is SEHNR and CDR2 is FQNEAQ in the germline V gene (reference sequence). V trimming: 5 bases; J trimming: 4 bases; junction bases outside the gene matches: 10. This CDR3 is CASSLGRTSGISDTQYF. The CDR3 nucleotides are TGTGCCAGCAGCCTAGGAAGGACTAGCGGGATTTCAGATACGCAGTATTTT.

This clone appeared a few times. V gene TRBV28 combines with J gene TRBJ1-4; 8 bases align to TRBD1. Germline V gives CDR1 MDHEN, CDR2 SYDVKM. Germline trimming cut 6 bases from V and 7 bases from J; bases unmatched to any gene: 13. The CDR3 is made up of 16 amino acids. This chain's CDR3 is CASSPGGGTVGEKLFF. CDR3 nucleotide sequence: TGTGCCAGCAGCCCAGGGGGCGGGACAGTGGGTGAAAAACTGTTTTTT.

Written as DNA, the CDR3 is TGTGCCAGCAGCTTAGGGGTAGCGGGAGTTAACGAGCAGTACTTC. This gives the protein CASSLGVAGVNEQYF. J is TRBJ2-7 and V is TRBV7-2; 9 bases agree with TRBD2. The length of the CDR3 is 15 residues. Germline V CDR1 and CDR2: SGHTA, FQGNSA. Losses at the gene ends were 1 base for V and 5 bases for J; bases not matched to a gene: 6.

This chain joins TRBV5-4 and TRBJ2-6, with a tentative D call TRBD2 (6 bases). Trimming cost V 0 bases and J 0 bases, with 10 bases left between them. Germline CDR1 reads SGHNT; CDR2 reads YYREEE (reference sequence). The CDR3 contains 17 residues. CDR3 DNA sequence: TGTGCCAGCAGCTTGGGACTAGAGGCCTCTGGGGCCAACGTCCTGACTTTC. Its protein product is CASSLGLEASGANVLTF. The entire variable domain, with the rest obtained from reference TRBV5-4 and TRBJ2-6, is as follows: ETGVTQSPTHLIKTRGQQVTLRCSSQSGHNTVSWYQQALGQGPQFIFQYYREEENGRGNFPPRFSGLQFPNYSSELNVNALELDDSALYLCASSLGLEASGANVLTFGAGSRLTVL.

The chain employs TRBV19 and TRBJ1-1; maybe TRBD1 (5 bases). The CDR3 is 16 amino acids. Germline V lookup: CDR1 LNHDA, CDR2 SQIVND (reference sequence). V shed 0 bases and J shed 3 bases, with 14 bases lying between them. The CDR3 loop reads CASSIERGGKDTEAFF. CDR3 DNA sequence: TGTGCCAGTAGTATAGAAAGGGGAGGTAAGGACACTGAAGCTTTCTTT.

Here the CDR3 reads CATIPRVIAGGIQETQYF. The CDR3 DNA follows: TGCGCCACCATACCCCGTGTTATCGCGGGAGGGATCCAAGAGACCCAGTACTTC. The J gene is TRBJ2-5, the V gene TRBV10-2, with 9 bases matching TRBD2. The CDR3 is 18 amino acids. After removal of 10 bases from V and 1 base from J, the junction contained 19 bases not matched to a gene. From germline, CDR1 is WSHSY and CDR2 SAAADI.

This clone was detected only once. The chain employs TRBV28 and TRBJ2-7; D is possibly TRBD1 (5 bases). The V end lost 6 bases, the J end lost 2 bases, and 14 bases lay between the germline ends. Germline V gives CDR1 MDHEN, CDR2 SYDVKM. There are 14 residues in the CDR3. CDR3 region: CASRGFTGPYEQYF. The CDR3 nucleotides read TGTGCCAGCAGGGGATTTACAGGCCCCTACGAGCAGTACTTC.

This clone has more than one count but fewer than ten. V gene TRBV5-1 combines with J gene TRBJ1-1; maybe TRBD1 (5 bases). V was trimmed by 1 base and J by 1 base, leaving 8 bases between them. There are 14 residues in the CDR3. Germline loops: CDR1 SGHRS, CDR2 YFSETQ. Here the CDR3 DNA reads TGCGCCAGCAGCTTGTCGGGGGGGAACACTGAAGCTTTCTTT. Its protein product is CASSLSGGNTEAFF. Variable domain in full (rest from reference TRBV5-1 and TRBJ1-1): KAGVTQTPRYLIKTRGQQVTLSCSPISGHRSVSWYQQTPGQGLQFLFEYFSETQRNKGNFPGRFSGRQFSNSRSEMNVSTLELGDSALYLCASSLSGGNTEAFFGQGTRLTVV.

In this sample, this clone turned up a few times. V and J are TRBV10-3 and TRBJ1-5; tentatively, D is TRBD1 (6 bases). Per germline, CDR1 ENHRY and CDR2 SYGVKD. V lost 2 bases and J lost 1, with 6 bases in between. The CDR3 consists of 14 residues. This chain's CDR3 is CAISEGQSNQPQHF. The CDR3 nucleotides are TGTGCCATCAGTGAGGGACAGAGCAATCAGCCCCAGCATTTT.

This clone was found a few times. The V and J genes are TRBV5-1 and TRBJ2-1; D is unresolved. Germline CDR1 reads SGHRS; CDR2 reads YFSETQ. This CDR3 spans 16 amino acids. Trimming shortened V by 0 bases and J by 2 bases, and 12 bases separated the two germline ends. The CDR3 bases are TGCGCCAGCAGCTTGGCGGGCGGATTTACCTACAATGAGCAGTTCTTC. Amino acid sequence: CASSLAGGFTYNEQFF.

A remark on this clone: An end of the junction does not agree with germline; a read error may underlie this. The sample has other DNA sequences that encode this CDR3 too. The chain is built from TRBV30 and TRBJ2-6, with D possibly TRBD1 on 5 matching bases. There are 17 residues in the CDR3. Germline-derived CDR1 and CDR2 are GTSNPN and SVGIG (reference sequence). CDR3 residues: CAWSKRGLRSGANVLTF. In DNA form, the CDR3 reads TGCGCCTGGAGTAAAAGGGGTTTACGCTCTGGGGCCAACGTCCTGACTTTC.

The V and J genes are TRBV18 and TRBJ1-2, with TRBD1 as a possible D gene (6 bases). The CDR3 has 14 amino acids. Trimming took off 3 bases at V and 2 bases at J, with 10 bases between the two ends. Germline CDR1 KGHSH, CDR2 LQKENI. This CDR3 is CASSPGQLNYGYTF. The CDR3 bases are TGTGCCAGCTCACCGGGACAACTAAACTATGGCTACACCTTC.

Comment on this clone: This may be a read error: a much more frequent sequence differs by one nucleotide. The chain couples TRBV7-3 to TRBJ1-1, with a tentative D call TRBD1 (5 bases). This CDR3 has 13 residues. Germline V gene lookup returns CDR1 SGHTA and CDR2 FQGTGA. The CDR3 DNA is TGTACCAGCAGCTCAGGGTGGGGCACTGAAGCTTTCTTT. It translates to CTSSSGWGTEAFF. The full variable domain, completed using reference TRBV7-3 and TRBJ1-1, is GAGVSQTPSNKVTEKGKYVELRCDPISGHTALYWYRQSLGQGPEFLIYFQGTGAADDSGLPNDRFFAVRPEGSVSTLKIQRTERGDSAVYLCTSSSGWGTEAFFGQGTRLTVV.

The CDR3 loop is CASGLAGPTDTQYF. For the CDR3, the DNA is TGTGCTAGTGGACTAGCGGGACCCACAGATACGCAGTATTTT. The chain is built from TRBV12-5 and TRBJ2-3, with 10 nucleotides matching TRBD2. This CDR3 contains 14 residues. Germline CDR1 and CDR2: LGHNT and FRNRAP. J was trimmed by 2 bases and V by 6 bases; bases with no gene match: 2.

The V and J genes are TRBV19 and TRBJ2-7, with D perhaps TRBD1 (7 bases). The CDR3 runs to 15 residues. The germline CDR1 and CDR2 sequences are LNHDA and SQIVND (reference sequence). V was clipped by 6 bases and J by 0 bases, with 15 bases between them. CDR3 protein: CASSGPGGSSYEQYF. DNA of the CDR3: TGTGCCAGTAGCGGACCAGGGGGGAGCTCCTACGAGCAGTACTTC.

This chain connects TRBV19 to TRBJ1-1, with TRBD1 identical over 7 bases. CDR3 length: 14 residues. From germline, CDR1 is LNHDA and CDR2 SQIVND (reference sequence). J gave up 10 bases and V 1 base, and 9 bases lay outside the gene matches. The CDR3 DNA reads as TGTGCCAGTAGTATAGCTAGACAGGGCTCGGGAGCTTTCTTT. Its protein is CASSIARQGSGAFF.